Listed below are T cell receptor beta chains from one sample, sequenced in a study of shared clonotypes between healthy human individuals. The repertoire was sequenced with immunoSEQ multiplex PCR; TCRdb's copy has only in-frame clones and lacks some. The data hold 560,000 or so clones, with about 96% observed a single time. The material sequenced was naive CD8+ T cells sorted from blood. These receptors were taken from a woman aged 25 to 39 in good health. The CDR3 runs from the conserved cysteine through the conserved F or W. A D gene is named only where the DNA matches it firmly. Rows give clone size only sometimes, using once, few, many, or a class for an expanded clone.

V gene,clone size,J gene,D gene,CDR3 DNA,CDR3 protein
TRBV9,-,TRBJ2-3,TRBD2,TGTGCCAGCAGCGTAATGGGAAGCGGGAGGTCAGATACGCAGTATTTT,CASSVMGSGRSDTQYF
TRBV27,once,TRBJ2-1,-,TGTGCCAGCAGGGTGGACAGTTCCTCCCGGTCCTACAATGAGCAGTTCTTC,CASRVDSSSRSYNEQFF
TRBV19,-,TRBJ2-7,TRBD1,TGTGCCAGTAGTACGGGACAGGGGGCGTACGAGCAGTACTTC,CASSTGQGAYEQYF
TRBV27,-,TRBJ2-7,-,TGTGCCAGCAGTTGGGCCAGGGACTACGAGCAGTACTTC,CASSWARDYEQYF
TRBV6-6,-,TRBJ2-5,-,TGTGCCAGCAGATCCGACAGCCAAGAGACCCAGTACTTC,CASRSDSQETQYF
TRBV15,once,TRBJ2-1,-,TGTGCCACCAGCAGAGACGTACTAGGATTCTACAATGAGCAGTTCTTC,CATSRDVLGFYNEQFF
TRBV28,-,TRBJ2-1,-,TGTGCCAGCAACTATAAAGCCTACAATGAGCAGTTCTTC,CASNYKAYNEQFF
TRBV9,-,TRBJ2-1,-,TGTGCCAGCAGCGATACTAGCTCCCTAAATGAGCAGTTCTTC,CASSDTSSLNEQFF
TRBV4-1,-,TRBJ2-3,TRBD2,TGCGCCAGCAGCCAAGGGGATAGCGGGTTCACAGATACGCAGTATTTT,CASSQGDSGFTDTQYF
TRBV6-4,-,TRBJ1-2,-,TGTGCCAGCATCTTAGAAAGGAAGGGTACTGGAAGCTATGGCTACACCTTC,CASILERKGTGSYGYTF
TRBV27,-,TRBJ2-1,-,TGTGCCAGCAGTTCCCCTCGACAGGCCACAAGCTCCTACAATGAGCAGTTCTTC,CASSSPRQATSSYNEQFF
TRBV10-2,-,TRBJ2-6,TRBD2,TGCGCCAGCGAGAGCGGGACGGGCTCTGGGGCCAACGTCCTGACTTTC,CASESGTGSGANVLTF
TRBV9,-,TRBJ1-4,TRBD1,TGTGCCAGCAGCACAGGGGGAAAACTGTTTTTT,CASSTGGKLFF
TRBV6-6,-,TRBJ1-1,-,TGTGCCAGCAGTTACGGTGTGTGGACTGAAGCTTTCTTT,CASSYGVWTEAFF
TRBV9,once,TRBJ2-7,-,TGTGCCAGCAGCCCCGGGGGGCGGAGCTCCTACGAGCAGTACTTC,CASSPGGRSSYEQYF
TRBV29-1,-,TRBJ2-2,-,TGCAGCGTTAGGACGGCGAACACCGGGGAGCTGTTTTTT,CSVRTANTGELFF
TRBV28,-,TRBJ2-3,-,TGTGCCAGCAGTTCCCACGGACTCGTCCTGACAGATACGCAGTATTTT,CASSSHGLVLTDTQYF
TRBV28,-,TRBJ2-1,TRBD2,TGTGCCAGCAGTCCCTCAGGAGCCGGGACTAGCGGGACCTACAATGAGCAGTTCTTC,CASSPSGAGTSGTYNEQFF
TRBV27,-,TRBJ2-3,-,TGTGCCAGCAGTTTTGGGCTAGGGGTAATTAGCACAGATACGCAGTATTTT,CASSFGLGVISTDTQYF
TRBV15,-,TRBJ1-5,-,TGTGCCACCAGCAGAGCTTGGGGGGGACAGCCCCAGCATTTT,CATSRAWGGQPQHF
TRBV5-6,few,TRBJ1-5,-,TGTGCCAGCAGCTTGAGGCAGGGCAATCAGCCCCAGCATTTT,CASSLRQGNQPQHF
TRBV11-2,-,TRBJ2-1,TRBD1,TGTGCCAGCCAACAGGGGAGCTCCTACAATGAGCAGTTCTTC,CASQQGSSYNEQFF
TRBV2,once,TRBJ2-3,TRBD2,TGTGCCAGCAGTGAAAGTCTAGCGGGTTTGGGCACAGATACGCAGTATTTT,CASSESLAGLGTDTQYF
TRBV28,-,TRBJ1-2,-,TGTGCCAGCACTCCGGGGGGGGAGGGCTATGGCTACACCTTC,CASTPGGEGYGYTF
TRBV10-1,-,TRBJ2-7,-,TGCGCCAGCAGTGAGTTCCCGGGACTCCCCGAGCAGTACTTC,CASSEFPGLPEQYF
TRBV6-5,-,TRBJ2-1,-,TGTGCCAGCAGTAAGGGGTTAGGGAATGAGCAGTTCTTC,CASSKGLGNEQFF
TRBV10-2,-,TRBJ2-1,-,TGCGCCAGCATCTATAGCCCGATCTCCTACAATGAGCAGTTCTTC,CASIYSPISYNEQFF
TRBV5-8,-,TRBJ2-6,-,TGTGCCAGCAGTCCCGACTCCACCCGAGGGGCCAACGTCCTGACTTTC,CASSPDSTRGANVLTF
TRBV4-1,-,TRBJ2-7,-,TGCGCCAGCAGCCAAGTAGATGGCTACGAGCAGTACTTC,CASSQVDGYEQYF
TRBV19,once,TRBJ1-4,TRBD1,TGTGCCAGTAGCCCAATCCAGGGGGCGCCTAATGAAAAACTGTTTTTT,CASSPIQGAPNEKLFF
TRBV7-8,-,TRBJ2-1,-,TGTGCCAGCAGCTTAGTCCCCTTCACCTCCTACAATGAGCAGTTCTTC,CASSLVPFTSYNEQFF
TRBV7-9,-,TRBJ1-1,TRBD1,TGTGCCAGCAGCTTAGCGGACAGGGGAACTGAAGCTTTCTTT,CASSLADRGTEAFF
TRBV5-1,once,TRBJ1-5,TRBD1,TGCGCCAGCAGCGGGGGAGGGACAGGCCTGGAGCCCCAGCATTTT,CASSGGGTGLEPQHF
TRBV6-6,-,TRBJ2-7,TRBD2,TGTGCCAGCAGTTCCGCAGCGGGAGGTCTCCACGAGCAGTACTTC,CASSSAAGGLHEQYF
TRBV13,-,TRBJ1-5,-,TGTGCCAGCAGCTTAATGGGGGCGGCTCAGCCCCAGCATTTT,CASSLMGAAQPQHF
TRBV6-4,-,TRBJ2-3,TRBD2,TGTGCCAGCAGTAAAGGGACTAGCGGGTTCACAGATACGCAGTATTTT,CASSKGTSGFTDTQYF
TRBV27,-,TRBJ1-2,TRBD1,TGTGCCAGCAGCCCGACAGGGAACTATGGCTACACCTTC,CASSPTGNYGYTF